The TCR beta chain under discussion was sequenced for a study of technical replicates of blood from several donors. Germline-derived CDR1 and CDR2 are GTSNPN and SVGIG (reference sequence). The CDR3 sequence is 17 residues long. The ends lost 3 bases at V and 0 bases at J; junction bases unmatched: 9. Libraries were prepared by immunoSEQ multiplex PCR; TCRdb keeps only in-frame clonotypes and omits some of them. This table holds 65,000 to 95,000 clones, about 92% found once. The clonotype originates from a human donor in good health. The V and J genes are TRBV30 and TRBJ1-5, with 9 nucleotides matching TRBD1. Sample: T cells isolated from PBMCs. The CDR3 bases are TGTGCCTGGAGCACGGGACAGGGAGGTTCTAGCAATCAGCCCCAGCATTTT. It encodes CAWSTGQGGSSNQPQHF. Using reference TRBV30 and TRBJ1-5 for the parts outside the CDR3, the full variable domain is SQTIHQWPATLVQPVGSPLSLECTVEGTSNPNLYWYRQAAGRGLQLLFYSVGIGQISSEVPQNLSASRPQDRQFILSSKKLLLSDSGFYLCAWSTGQGGSSNQPQHFGDGTRLSIL.